This T cell receptor beta chain is from a study of shared clonotypes between healthy human individuals. This clone was recorded once. Profiled with immunoSEQ multiplex PCR; TCRdb holds only in-frame clones, not every one. The sample lists over 2,000,000 clones; just under 95% were seen once. CD45RO-negative, CCR7-positively selected cells formed the naive CD8 fraction, excluding terminally differentiated effector memory CD45RA+ cells. The germline gives CDR1 SGHAT, CDR2 FQNNGV. The CDR3 is 18 residues long. Unmatched junction bases numbered 7, after V lost 2 bases and J lost 2 bases. The chain employs TRBV11-2 and TRBJ2-5; 14 nucleotides match TRBD2. The sample comprised naive CD8+ T cells from PBMCs. This clonotype was sampled from a man between 18 and 35 years old in good health. Some clones in this sample may be carry-over from other donors' samples. The CDR3 spells CASSLLTSGRVGQETQYF. CDR3 sequence (DNA): TGTGCCAGCAGCTTACTGACTAGCGGGAGGGTTGGACAAGAGACCCAGTACTTC.